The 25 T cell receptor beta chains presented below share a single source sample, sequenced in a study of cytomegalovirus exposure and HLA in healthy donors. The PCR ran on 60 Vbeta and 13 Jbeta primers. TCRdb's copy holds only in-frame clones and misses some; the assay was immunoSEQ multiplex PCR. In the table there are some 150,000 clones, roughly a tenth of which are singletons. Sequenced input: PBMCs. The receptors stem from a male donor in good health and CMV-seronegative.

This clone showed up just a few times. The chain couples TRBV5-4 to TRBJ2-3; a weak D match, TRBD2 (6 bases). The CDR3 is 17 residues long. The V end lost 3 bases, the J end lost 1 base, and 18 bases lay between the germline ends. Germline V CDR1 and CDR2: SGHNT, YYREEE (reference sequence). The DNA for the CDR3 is TGTGCCAGCAGCTCAGAGAAGTGGCGGGACGGCACAGATACGCAGTATTTT. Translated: CASSSEKWRDGTDTQYF.

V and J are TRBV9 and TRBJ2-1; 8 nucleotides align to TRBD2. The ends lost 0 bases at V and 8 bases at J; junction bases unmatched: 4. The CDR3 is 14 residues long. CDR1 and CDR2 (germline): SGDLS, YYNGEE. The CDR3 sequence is CASSVGLANHEQFF. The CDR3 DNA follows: TGTGCCAGCAGCGTAGGACTAGCGAACCATGAGCAGTTCTTC.

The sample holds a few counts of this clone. The CDR3 nucleotides read TGTGCCAGCAGCGTAGGCAGGGATCAAGAGACCCAGTACTTC. It encodes CASSVGRDQETQYF. V usage is TRBV9 and J usage is TRBJ2-5, with a weak D call TRBD1 (5 bases). CDR1 is SGDLS, CDR2 YYNGEE, per germline. CDR3 length: 14 residues. Trimming cost V 0 bases and J 2 bases, with 8 bases left between them.

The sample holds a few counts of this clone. CDR3 in DNA: TGTGCCAGTAGTATTGGGGGGACAGTCACCGGGGAGCTGTTTTTT. As protein: CASSIGGTVTGELFF. J is TRBJ2-2 and V is TRBV19, with a possible D match to TRBD1 (7 bases). V was trimmed by 3 bases and J by 4 bases, leaving 12 bases between them. Germline lookup yields CDR1 LNHDA and CDR2 SQIVND (reference sequence). This CDR3 has 15 residues.

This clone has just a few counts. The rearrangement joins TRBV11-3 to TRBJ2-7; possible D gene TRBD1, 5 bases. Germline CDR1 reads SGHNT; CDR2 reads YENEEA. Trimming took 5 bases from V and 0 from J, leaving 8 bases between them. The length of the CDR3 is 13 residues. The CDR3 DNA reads TGTGCCAGCAGCAAGGACAACTCCTACGAGCAGTACTTC. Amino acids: CASSKDNSYEQYF.

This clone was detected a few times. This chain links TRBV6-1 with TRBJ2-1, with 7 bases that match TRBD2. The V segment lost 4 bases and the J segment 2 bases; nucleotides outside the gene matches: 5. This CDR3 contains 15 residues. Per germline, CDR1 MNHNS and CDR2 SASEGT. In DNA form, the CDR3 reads TGTGCCAGCAGTGCTCGGACTAGTGCCTACAATGAGCAGTTCTTC. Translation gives CASSARTSAYNEQFF.

CDR3 protein: CASSEDGTGPTNEKLFF. The CDR3 region has the DNA TGTGCCAGCAGTGAAGATGGGACAGGACCAACTAATGAAAAACTGTTTTTT. The V gene is TRBV2, the J gene TRBJ1-4; TRBD1 agrees at 8 bases. Looked up from germline, CDR1 is SNHLY and CDR2 is FYNNEI. This CDR3 has 17 residues. V was clipped by 1 base and J by 0 bases; unmatched bases: 4. The variable domain in full, with the rest retrieved from reference TRBV2 and TRBJ1-4, is EPEVTQTPSHQVTQMGQEVILRCVPISNHLYFYWYRQILGQKVEFLVSFYNNEISEKSEIFDDQFSVERPDGSNFTLKIRSTKLEDSAMYFCASSEDGTGPTNEKLFFGSGTQLSVL.

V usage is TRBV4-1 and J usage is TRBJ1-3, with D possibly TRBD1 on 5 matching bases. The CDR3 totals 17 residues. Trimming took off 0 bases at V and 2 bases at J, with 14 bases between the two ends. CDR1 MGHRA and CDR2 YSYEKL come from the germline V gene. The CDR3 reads CASSQERRREAGNTIYF. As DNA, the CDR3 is TGCGCCAGCAGCCAAGAGCGACGCAGGGAAGCTGGAAACACCATATATTTT.

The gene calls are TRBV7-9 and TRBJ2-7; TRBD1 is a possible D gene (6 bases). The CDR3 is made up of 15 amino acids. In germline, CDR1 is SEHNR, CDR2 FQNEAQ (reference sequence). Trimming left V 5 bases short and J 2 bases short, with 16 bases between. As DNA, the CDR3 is TGTGCCAGCAGCCAAACCCGGGACACAACCTACGAGCAGTACTTC. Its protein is CASSQTRDTTYEQYF.

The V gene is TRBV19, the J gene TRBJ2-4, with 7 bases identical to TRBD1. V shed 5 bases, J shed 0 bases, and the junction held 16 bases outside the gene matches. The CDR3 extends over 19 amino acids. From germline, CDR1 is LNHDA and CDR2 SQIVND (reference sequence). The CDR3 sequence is CASSSPGQNINLAKNIQYF. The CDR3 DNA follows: TGTGCCAGTAGTTCCCCGGGACAGAATATAAACTTAGCCAAAAACATTCAGTACTTC.

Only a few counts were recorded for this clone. The CDR3 DNA sequence: TGTGCCAGCAGCTTAGCGGACAGGGCGTACGGCTACACCTTC. Encoded protein: CASSLADRAYGYTF. V and J are TRBV7-9 and TRBJ1-2, with 8 nucleotides matching TRBD1. Trimming removed 0 bases from V and 8 bases from J; junction bases left unmatched: 5. CDR1 and CDR2 from the germline V gene are SEHNR and FQNEAQ (reference sequence). The CDR3 contains 14 residues. Complete variable domain (other parts from reference TRBV7-9 and TRBJ1-2): DTGVSQNPRHKITKRGQNVTFRCDPISEHNRLYWYRQTLGQGPEFLTYFQNEAQLEKSRLLSDRFSAERPKGSFSTLEIQRTEQGDSAMYLCASSLADRAYGYTFGSGTRLTVV.

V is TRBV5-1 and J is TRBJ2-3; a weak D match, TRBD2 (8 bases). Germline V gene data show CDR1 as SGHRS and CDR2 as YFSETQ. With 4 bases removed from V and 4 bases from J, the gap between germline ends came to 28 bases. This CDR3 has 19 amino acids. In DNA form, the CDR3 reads TGCGCCAGCAGCCAAAAGGGGGCGATTACGGGGGGGTTGTCAGATACGCAGTATTTT. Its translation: CASSQKGAITGGLSDTQYF.

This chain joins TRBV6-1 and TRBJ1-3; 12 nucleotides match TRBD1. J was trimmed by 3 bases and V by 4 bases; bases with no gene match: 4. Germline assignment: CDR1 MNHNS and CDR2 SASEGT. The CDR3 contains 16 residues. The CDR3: CASSGDRGLGGNTIYF. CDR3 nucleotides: TGTGCCAGCAGTGGGGACAGGGGGCTGGGTGGAAACACCATATATTTT.

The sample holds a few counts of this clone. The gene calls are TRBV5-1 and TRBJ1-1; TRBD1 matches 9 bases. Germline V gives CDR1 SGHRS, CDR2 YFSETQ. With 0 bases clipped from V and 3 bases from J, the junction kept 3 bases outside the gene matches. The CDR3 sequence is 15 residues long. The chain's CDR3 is CASSLETGGYTEAFF. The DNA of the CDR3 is TGCGCCAGCAGCTTGGAGACAGGGGGATACACTGAAGCTTTCTTT.

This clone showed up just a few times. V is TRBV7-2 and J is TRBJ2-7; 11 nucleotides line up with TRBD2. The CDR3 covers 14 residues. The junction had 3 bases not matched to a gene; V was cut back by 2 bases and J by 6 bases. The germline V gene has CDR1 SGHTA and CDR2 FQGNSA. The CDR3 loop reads CASSLSLAGGEQYF. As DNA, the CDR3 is TGTGCCAGCAGCTTAAGTCTAGCGGGAGGCGAGCAGTACTTC.

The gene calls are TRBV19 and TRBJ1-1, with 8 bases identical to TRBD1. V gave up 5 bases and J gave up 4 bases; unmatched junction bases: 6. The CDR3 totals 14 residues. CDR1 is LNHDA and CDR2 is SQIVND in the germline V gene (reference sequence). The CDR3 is CASSQQGVSTEAFF. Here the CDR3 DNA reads TGTGCCAGTAGTCAACAGGGGGTTAGCACTGAAGCTTTCTTT.

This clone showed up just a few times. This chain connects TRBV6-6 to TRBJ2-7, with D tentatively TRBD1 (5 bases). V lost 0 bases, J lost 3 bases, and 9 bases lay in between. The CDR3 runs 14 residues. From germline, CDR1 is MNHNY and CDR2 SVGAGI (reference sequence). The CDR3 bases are TGTGCCAGCAGTTACTCGGGGCAGAGCTACGAGCAGTACTTC. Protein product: CASSYSGQSYEQYF.

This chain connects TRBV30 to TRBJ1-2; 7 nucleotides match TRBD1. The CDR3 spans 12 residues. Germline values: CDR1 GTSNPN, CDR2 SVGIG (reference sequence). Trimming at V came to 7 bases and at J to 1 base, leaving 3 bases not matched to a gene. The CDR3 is CALQGINYGYTF. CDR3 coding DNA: TGTGCCTTACAGGGGATTAACTATGGCTACACCTTC.

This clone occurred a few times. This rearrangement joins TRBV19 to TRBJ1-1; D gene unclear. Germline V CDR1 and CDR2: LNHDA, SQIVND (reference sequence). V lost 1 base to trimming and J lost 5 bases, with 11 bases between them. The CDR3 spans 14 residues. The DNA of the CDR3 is TGTGCCAGTAGTATAGGGGTCTCTAGGACTGAAGCTTTCTTT. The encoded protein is CASSIGVSRTEAFF.

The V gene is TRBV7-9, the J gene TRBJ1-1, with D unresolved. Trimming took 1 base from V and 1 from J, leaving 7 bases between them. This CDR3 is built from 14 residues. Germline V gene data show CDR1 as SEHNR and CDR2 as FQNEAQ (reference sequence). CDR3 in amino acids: CASSLGAPNTEAFF. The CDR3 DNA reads TGTGCCAGCAGCTTAGGGGCGCCGAACACTGAAGCTTTCTTT.

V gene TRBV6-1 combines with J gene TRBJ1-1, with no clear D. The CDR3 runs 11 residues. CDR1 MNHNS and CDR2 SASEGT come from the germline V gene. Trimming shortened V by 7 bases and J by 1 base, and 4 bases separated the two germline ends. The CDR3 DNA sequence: TGTGCCAGCAAGAGGAACACTGAAGCTTTCTTT. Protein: CASKRNTEAFF.

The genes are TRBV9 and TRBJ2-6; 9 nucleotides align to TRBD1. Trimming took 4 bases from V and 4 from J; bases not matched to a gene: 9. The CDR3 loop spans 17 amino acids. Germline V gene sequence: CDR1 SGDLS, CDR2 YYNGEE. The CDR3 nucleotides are TGTGCCAGCAGCCCCTGGACAGGGGTGGGCGGGGCCAACGTCCTGACTTTC. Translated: CASSPWTGVGGANVLTF.

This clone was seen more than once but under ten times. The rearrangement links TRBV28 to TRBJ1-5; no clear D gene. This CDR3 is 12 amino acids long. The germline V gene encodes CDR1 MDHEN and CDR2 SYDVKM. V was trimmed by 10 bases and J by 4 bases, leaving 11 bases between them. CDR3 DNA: TGTGCCACAGCGGGTCGTAATCAGCCCCAGCATTTT. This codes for CATAGRNQPQHF. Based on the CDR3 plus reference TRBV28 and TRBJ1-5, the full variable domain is DVKVTQSSRYLVKRTGEKVFLECVQDMDHENMFWYRQDPGLGLRLIYFSYDVKMKEKGDIPEGYSVSREKKERFSLILESASTNQTSMYLCATAGRNQPQHFGDGTRLSIL.

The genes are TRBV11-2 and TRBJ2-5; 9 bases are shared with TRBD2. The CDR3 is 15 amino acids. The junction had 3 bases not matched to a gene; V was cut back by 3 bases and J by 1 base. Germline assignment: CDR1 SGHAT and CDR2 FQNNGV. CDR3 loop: CASSFLAGLQETQYF. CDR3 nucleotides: TGTGCCAGCAGCTTTCTAGCGGGGCTCCAAGAGACCCAGTACTTC.

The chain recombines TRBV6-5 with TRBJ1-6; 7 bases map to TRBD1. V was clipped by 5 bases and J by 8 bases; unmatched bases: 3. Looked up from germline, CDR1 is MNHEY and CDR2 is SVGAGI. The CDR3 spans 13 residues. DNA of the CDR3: TGTGCCAGCAGTCCAGGGGGGCATTCACCCCTCCACTTT. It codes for CASSPGGHSPLHF.